The clone carrying this T cell receptor beta chain was picked up a small number of times. This entry comes from a study of beta chain features in type 1 diabetes. V lost 3 bases and J lost 1, with 9 bases in between. Per germline, CDR1 LNHDA and CDR2 SQIVND (reference sequence). This CDR3 has 14 amino acids. Reverse transcription of all isolated RNA meant that expressed TCRB transcripts were sequenced. Assay used: immunoSEQ multiplex PCR; TCRdb lists only in-frame clones, some missing. Among under 950,000 clones listed, roughly 17% were seen once. This TCR came from a woman in her late teens or twenties in good health. Sequenced material: naive CD4+ T cells from blood. The J gene is TRBJ2-5, the V gene TRBV19; possibly TRBD1 for D (6 bases). The CDR3 region has the DNA TGTGCCAGTAGTATCGGACAGAGCCAAGAGACCCAGTACTTC. Its protein is CASSIGQSQETQYF.